Following are 14 T cell receptor beta chains from one sample sequenced in a study of blood T cell repertoires in COVID-19. Produced via immunoSEQ multiplex PCR; TCRdb's table is partial and in-frame only. The sample holds around 130,000 clones; less than 90% are singletons and the top ten take around 3.9%. The sample taken for sequencing was PBMCs or T cells enriched from blood (not recorded which). The receptors come from a woman aged 25 to 45 who had recovered from COVID-19.

The V and J genes are TRBV5-6 and TRBJ1-5; no clear D. The CDR3 runs 13 residues. V was cut by 5 bases and J by 3 bases, with 9 bases left in between. Germline lookup yields CDR1 SGHDT and CDR2 YYEEEE. CDR3 DNA sequence: TGTGCCAGCAGTTCCCGCTACAATCAGCCCCAGCATTTT. Amino acid sequence: CASSSRYNQPQHF.

This chain connects TRBV29-1 to TRBJ2-5; the match to TRBD2 covers 7 bases. Germline V lookup: CDR1 SQVTM, CDR2 ANQGSEA. This CDR3 is built from 13 residues. V was clipped by 3 bases and J by 4 bases; unmatched bases: 5. The CDR3 nucleotides are TGCAGCGTTGACGGGGGGAGAATAGAGACCCAGTACTTC. This codes for CSVDGGRIETQYF.

The chain links TRBV16 to TRBJ2-7, with D perhaps matching TRBD1 (5 bases). V was shortened by 1 base and J by 4 bases, with 8 bases between the two germline ends. CDR3 length: 13 amino acids. Germline lookup yields CDR1 KGHSY and CDR2 FQNENV. CDR3 in amino acids: CASSQYKGYEQYF. CDR3 sequence (DNA): TGTGCCAGCAGCCAATATAAGGGGTACGAGCAGTACTTC.

The V gene is TRBV6-5, the J gene TRBJ2-1, with 9 bases aligning to TRBD1. From germline, CDR1 is MNHEY and CDR2 SVGAGI. With V trimmed by 6 bases and J by 6 bases, 9 bases remained unmatched. This CDR3 is built from 15 residues. The chain's CDR3 is CASRLPGQGRNEQFF. The CDR3 coding sequence is TGTGCCAGCAGACTACCGGGACAGGGTCGCAATGAGCAGTTCTTC.

The rearrangement uses TRBV7-2 and TRBJ1-6; no clear D. Germline assignment: CDR1 SGHTA and CDR2 FQGNSA. V gave up 5 bases and J gave up 9 bases, with 17 bases separating them. The CDR3 is 15 residues long. In nucleotides, the CDR3 is TGTGCCAGCAGCCCAAGTCTGGGCATCCGTTCACCCCTCCACTTT. Amino acid sequence: CASSPSLGIRSPLHF.

V is TRBV10-3 and J is TRBJ2-7, with TRBD1 as a possible D gene (6 bases). This CDR3 has 14 amino acids. The germline V gene has CDR1 ENHRY and CDR2 SYGVKD. V lost 7 bases to trimming and J lost 3 bases, with 16 bases between them. The CDR3 spells CAIKGEGDSYEQYF. In DNA, the CDR3 is TGTGCCATCAAGGGCGAGGGGGATAGCTACGAGCAGTACTTC.

The chain couples TRBV14 to TRBJ2-1, with 7 bases matching TRBD1. CDR1 and CDR2 (germline): SGHDN, FVKESK. V was pared by 5 bases and J by 7 bases, with 2 bases of the junction left unmatched. This CDR3 region has 12 residues. The CDR3 DNA reads as TGTGCCAGCAGCACACAGGGGAATGAGCAGTTCTTC. This translates into CASSTQGNEQFF.

This clone was detected once. V is TRBV20-1 and J is TRBJ2-1; TRBD2 aligns across 8 bases. V trimming: 3 bases; J trimming: 15 bases; junction bases outside the gene matches: 7. Germline lookup yields CDR1 DFQATT and CDR2 SNEGSKA (reference sequence). This CDR3 is 11 amino acids long. CDR3 bases: TGCAGTGCTAGGGAGGGACTAGTACCGTTCTTC. Protein: CSAREGLVPFF.

The chain joins TRBV19 to TRBJ2-1, with 11 bases fitting TRBD2. CDR1 is LNHDA, CDR2 SQIVND, per germline (reference sequence). Trimming at V came to 5 bases and at J to 6 bases, leaving 3 bases not matched to a gene. This CDR3 comprises 14 residues. CDR3 sequence (DNA): TGTGCCAGTAGTGGACTAGCGGGTCCCAATGAGCAGTTCTTC. Translated: CASSGLAGPNEQFF. The whole variable domain, remainder taken from reference TRBV19 and TRBJ2-1, is DGGITQSPKYLFRKEGQNVTLSCEQNLNHDAMYWYRQDPGQGLRLIYYSQIVNDFQKGDIAEGYSVSREKKESFPLTVTSAQKNPTAFYLCASSGLAGPNEQFFGPGTRLTVL.

V gene TRBV7-3 combines with J gene TRBJ2-2; D might be TRBD2 (6 bases). Trimming left V 1 base short and J 5 bases short, with 17 bases between. Germline-derived CDR1 and CDR2 are SGHTA and FQGTGA. The CDR3 contains 17 residues. CDR3 protein: CASSLRVTSDSTGELFF. The CDR3 nucleotides read TGTGCCAGCAGCTTAAGGGTGACTAGTGACTCGACCGGGGAGCTGTTTTTT.

This sequence joins TRBV7-3 and TRBJ2-1; D is perhaps TRBD2 (6 bases). The ends were cut back, 5 bases at V and 7 bases at J, with 24 bases in the middle. CDR3 length equals 17 residues. Germline CDR1 and CDR2: SGHTA and FQGTGA. Here the CDR3 DNA reads TGTGCCAGCAGCCGAACGCCGAGGAGGGCTAGTATGAATGAGCAGTTCTTC. This sequence encodes CASSRTPRRASMNEQFF.

This chain links TRBV7-2 with TRBJ2-1, with 14 bases fitting TRBD2. V shed 5 bases, J shed 6 bases, and the junction held 12 bases outside the gene matches. CDR1 and CDR2 (germline): SGHTA, FQGNSA. CDR3 length: 18 amino acids. This CDR3 reads CASSQTLGTSGSGNEQFF. DNA of the CDR3: TGTGCCAGCAGCCAAACCCTTGGGACTAGCGGGAGCGGCAATGAGCAGTTCTTC.

J is TRBJ2-2 and V is TRBV4-3; D call uncertain. The CDR3 has 16 residues. The V end was cut by 0 bases, the J end by 1 base, with 9 bases between. Germline V gene lookup returns CDR1 LGHNA and CDR2 YSLEER. CDR3 coding DNA: TGCGCCAGCAGCCAAGATTTTTCAGGGAACACCGGGGAGCTGTTTTTT. It encodes CASSQDFSGNTGELFF.

The chain employs TRBV7-7 and TRBJ2-1; TRBD2 agrees at 9 bases. This CDR3 has 16 residues. V lost 5 bases, J lost 5 bases, and 10 bases stayed unmatched. Germline V gene sequence: CDR1 SSHAT, CDR2 FNYEAQ (reference sequence). The CDR3, as DNA: TGTGCCAGCAGCCTCCGACTAGCGGAGCCCGACAATGAGCAGTTCTTC. Residues: CASSLRLAEPDNEQFF.